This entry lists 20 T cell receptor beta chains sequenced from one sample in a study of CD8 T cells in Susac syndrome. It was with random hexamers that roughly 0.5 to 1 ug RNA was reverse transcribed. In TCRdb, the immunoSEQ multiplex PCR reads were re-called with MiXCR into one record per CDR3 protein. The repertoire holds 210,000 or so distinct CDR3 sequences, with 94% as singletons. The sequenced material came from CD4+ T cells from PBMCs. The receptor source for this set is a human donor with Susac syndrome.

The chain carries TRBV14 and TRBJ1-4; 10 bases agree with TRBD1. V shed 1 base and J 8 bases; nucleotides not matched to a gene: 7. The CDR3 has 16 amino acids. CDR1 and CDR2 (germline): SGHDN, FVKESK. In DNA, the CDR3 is TGTGCCAGCAGCCAAGCGGGAGACAGGGGGCGCGAAAAACTGTTTTTT. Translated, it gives CASSQAGDRGREKLFF.

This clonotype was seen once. CDR3 loop: CASSLAAGAYEQYF. The CDR3 DNA sequence: TGTGCCAGCAGCTTAGCAGCAGGGGCCTACGAGCAGTACTTC. The rearrangement links TRBV7-9 to TRBJ2-7; D may be TRBD1 (6 bases). The V end lost 0 bases, the J end lost 2 bases, and 8 bases lay between the germline ends. CDR1 is SEHNR, CDR2 FQNEAQ, per germline (reference sequence). This CDR3 comprises 14 residues.

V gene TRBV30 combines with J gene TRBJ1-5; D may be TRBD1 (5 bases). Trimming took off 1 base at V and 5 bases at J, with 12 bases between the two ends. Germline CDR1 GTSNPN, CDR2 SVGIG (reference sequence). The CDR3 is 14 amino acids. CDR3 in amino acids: CAWSAQGGYQPQHF. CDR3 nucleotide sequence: TGTGCCTGGAGTGCGCAGGGTGGCTATCAGCCCCAGCATTTT.

The CDR3 DNA reads as TGCGCCAGCAGCCAAGAGTTTAGCGGGGGGCCAGCGAGGTATTTT. It specifies CASSQEFSGGPARYF. The genes are TRBV4-3 and TRBJ2-3; 10 bases align to TRBD2. J lost 14 bases, V lost 0 bases, and 11 bases had no gene match. CDR3 length: 15 amino acids. Germline-derived CDR1 and CDR2 are LGHNA and YSLEER.

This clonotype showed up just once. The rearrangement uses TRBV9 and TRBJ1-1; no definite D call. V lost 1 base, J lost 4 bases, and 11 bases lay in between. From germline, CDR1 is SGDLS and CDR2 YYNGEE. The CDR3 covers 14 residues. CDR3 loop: CASSVSRSPTEAFF. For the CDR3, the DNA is TGTGCCAGCAGCGTATCCAGGTCCCCCACTGAAGCTTTCTTT.

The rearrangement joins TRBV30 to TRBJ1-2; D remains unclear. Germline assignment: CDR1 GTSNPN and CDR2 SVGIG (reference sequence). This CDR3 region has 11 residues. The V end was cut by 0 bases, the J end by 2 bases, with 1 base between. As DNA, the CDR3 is TGTGCCTGGAGTGTCAACTATGGCTACACCTTC. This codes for CAWSVNYGYTF.

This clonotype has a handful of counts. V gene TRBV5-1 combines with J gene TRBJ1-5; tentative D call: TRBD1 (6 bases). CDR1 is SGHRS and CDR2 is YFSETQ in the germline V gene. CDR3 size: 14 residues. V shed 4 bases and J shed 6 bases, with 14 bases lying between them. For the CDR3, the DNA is TGCGCCAGCAGCCCCCGCGGGGGGGCTCAGCCCCAGCATTTT. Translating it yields CASSPRGGAQPQHF.

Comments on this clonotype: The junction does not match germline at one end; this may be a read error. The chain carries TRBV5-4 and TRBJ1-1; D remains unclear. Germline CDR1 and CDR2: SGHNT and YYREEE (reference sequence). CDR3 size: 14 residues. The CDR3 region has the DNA TGTGCCAGCAGCTTGTCAGCTGGGAACCCTGAAGCTTTCTTT. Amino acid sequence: CASSLSAGNPEAFF.

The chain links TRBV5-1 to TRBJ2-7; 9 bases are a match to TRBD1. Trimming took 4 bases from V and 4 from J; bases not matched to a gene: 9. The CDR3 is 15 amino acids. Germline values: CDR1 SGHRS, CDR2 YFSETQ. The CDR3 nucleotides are TGCGCCAGCAGCCAACCCGGGACAGGGACGTACGAGCAGTACTTC. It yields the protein CASSQPGTGTYEQYF.

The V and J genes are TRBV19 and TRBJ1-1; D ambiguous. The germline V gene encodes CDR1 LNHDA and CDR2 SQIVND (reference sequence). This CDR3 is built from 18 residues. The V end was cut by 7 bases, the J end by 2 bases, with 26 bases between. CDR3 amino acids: CASIAEPASSSDNTEAFF. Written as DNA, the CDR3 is TGTGCCAGTATTGCGGAACCAGCCTCGTCATCCGACAACACTGAAGCTTTCTTT.

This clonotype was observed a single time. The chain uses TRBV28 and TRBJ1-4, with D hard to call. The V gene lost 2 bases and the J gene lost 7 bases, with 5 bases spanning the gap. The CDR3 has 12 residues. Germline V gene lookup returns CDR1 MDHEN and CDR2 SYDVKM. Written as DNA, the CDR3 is TGTGCCAGCAGTTTACAAGTTGAAAAACTGTTTTTT. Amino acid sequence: CASSLQVEKLFF.

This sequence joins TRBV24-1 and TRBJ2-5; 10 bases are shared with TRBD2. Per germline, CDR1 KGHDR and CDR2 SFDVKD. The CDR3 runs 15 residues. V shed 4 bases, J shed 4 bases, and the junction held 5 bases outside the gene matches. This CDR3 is CATSDPLAGVETQYF. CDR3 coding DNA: TGTGCCACCAGTGACCCTCTAGCGGGGGTAGAGACCCAGTACTTC.

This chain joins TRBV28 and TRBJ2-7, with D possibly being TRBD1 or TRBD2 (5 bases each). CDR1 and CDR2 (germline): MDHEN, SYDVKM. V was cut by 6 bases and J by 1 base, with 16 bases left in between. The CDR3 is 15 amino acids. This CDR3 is CASSPPGTGSYEQYF. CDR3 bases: TGTGCCAGCAGCCCACCCGGGACGGGTTCCTACGAGCAGTACTTC.

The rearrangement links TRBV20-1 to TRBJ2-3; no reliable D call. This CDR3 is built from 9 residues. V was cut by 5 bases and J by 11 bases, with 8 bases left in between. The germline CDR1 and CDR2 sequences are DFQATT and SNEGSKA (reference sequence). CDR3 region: CSADLRQYF. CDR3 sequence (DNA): TGCAGTGCTGACCTTAGGCAGTATTTT.

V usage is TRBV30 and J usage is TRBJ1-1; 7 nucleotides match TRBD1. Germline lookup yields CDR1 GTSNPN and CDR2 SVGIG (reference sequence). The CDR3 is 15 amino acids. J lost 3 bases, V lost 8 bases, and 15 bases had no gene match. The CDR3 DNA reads TGTGCCGGGGACAGCCAGTACATGGCCTACACTGAAGCTTTCTTT. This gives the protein CAGDSQYMAYTEAFF. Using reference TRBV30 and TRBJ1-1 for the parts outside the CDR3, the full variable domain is SQTIHQWPATLVQPVGSPLSLECTVEGTSNPNLYWYRQAAGRGLQLLFYSVGIGQISSEVPQNLSASRPQDRQFILSSKKLLLSDSGFYLCAGDSQYMAYTEAFFGQGTRLTVV.

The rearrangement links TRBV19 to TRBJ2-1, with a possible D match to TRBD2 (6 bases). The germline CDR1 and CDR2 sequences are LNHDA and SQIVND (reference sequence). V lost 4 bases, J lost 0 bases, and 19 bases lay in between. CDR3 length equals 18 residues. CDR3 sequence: CASSNKARDGSSYNEQFF. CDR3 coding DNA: TGTGCCAGTAGTAACAAGGCTAGAGACGGGAGCTCCTACAATGAGCAGTTCTTC.

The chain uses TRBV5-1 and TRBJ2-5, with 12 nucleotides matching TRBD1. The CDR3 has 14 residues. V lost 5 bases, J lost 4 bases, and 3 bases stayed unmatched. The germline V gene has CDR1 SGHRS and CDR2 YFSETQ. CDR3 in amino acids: CASSRDRGPETQYF. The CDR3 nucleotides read TGCGCCAGCAGTAGGGACAGGGGGCCAGAGACCCAGTACTTC.

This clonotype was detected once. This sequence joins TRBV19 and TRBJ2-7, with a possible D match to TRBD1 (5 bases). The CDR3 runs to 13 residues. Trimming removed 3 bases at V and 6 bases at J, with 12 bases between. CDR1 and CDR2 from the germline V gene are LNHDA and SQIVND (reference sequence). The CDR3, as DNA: TGTGCCAGTAGTATCGGCAGGGATAGCGAGCAGTACTTC. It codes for CASSIGRDSEQYF.

The CDR3 sequence: CATSRDVGGGKSDTQYF. The CDR3 DNA reads as TGTGCCACCAGCAGAGATGTGGGGGGCGGGAAATCAGATACGCAGTATTTT. V is TRBV15 and J is TRBJ2-3, with D possibly being TRBD1 or TRBD2 (6 bases each). The V end lost 0 bases, the J end lost 4 bases, and 17 bases lay between the germline ends. CDR3 length: 17 amino acids. Germline V gene lookup returns CDR1 LNHNV and CDR2 YYDKDF (reference sequence).

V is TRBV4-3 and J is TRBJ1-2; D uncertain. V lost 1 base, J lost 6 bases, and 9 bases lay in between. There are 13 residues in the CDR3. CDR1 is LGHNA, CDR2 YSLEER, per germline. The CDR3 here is CASSQALADGYTF. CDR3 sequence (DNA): TGCGCCAGCAGCCAAGCGCTTGCCGATGGCTACACCTTC.